The 5 T cell receptor beta chains presented below share a single source sample, sequenced in a study of T cell responses to AZD1222 COVID-19 vaccine. Sequencing used immunoSEQ multiplex PCR; TCRdb keeps in-frame clones, though not all of them. The sample yields 45,000 to 55,000 clones, 65% to 90% seen once. Sequencing was performed on peripheral blood, taken 28 days after the second AZD1222 dose. Source of these receptors: an adult who received the AZD1222 COVID-19 vaccine.

The rearrangement joins TRBV18 to TRBJ2-3; D remains ambiguous. This CDR3 is 13 amino acids long. V lost 4 bases to trimming and J lost 2 bases, with 7 bases between them. Per germline, CDR1 KGHSH and CDR2 LQKENI. CDR3 coding DNA: TGTGCCAGCTCACTTGGACCCACAGATACGCAGTATTTT. Translated: CASSLGPTDTQYF.

The chain couples TRBV11-2 to TRBJ2-2; the match to TRBD2 covers 7 bases. V shed 5 bases, J shed 2 bases, and the junction held 8 bases outside the gene matches. Germline V CDR1 and CDR2: SGHAT, FQNNGV. The CDR3 spans 16 residues. CDR3 coding DNA: TGTGCCAGCAGCCCACGGACTAGACTAAACACCGGGGAGCTGTTTTTT. Protein: CASSPRTRLNTGELFF.

This clone has only one observation. The V gene is TRBV20-1, the J gene TRBJ2-7; D ambiguous. This CDR3 region has 11 residues. The germline V gene has CDR1 DFQATT and CDR2 SNEGSKA (reference sequence). This CDR3 is CSIRPRIGQYF. CDR3 nucleotide sequence: TGCAGCATCCGACCCAGGATCGGGCAGTACTTC.

This clone was observed a few times. The CDR3 is CASSSPRANVLTF. In DNA form, the CDR3 reads TGTGCCAGCAGTTCCCCTCGAGCCAACGTCCTGACTTTC. V is TRBV28 and J is TRBJ2-6; the D is unclear. CDR1 is MDHEN and CDR2 is SYDVKM in the germline V gene. V gave up 4 bases and J gave up 7 bases, with 8 bases separating them. There are 13 residues in the CDR3.

This chain connects TRBV18 to TRBJ1-5; 7 bases map to TRBD1. The CDR3 has 15 amino acids. CDR1 is KGHSH and CDR2 is LQKENI in the germline V gene. V was clipped by 4 bases and J by 0 bases; unmatched bases: 3. The DNA of the CDR3 is TGTGCCAGCTCACTGACAGGGACTAGCAATCAGCCCCAGCATTTT. This gives the protein CASSLTGTSNQPQHF.